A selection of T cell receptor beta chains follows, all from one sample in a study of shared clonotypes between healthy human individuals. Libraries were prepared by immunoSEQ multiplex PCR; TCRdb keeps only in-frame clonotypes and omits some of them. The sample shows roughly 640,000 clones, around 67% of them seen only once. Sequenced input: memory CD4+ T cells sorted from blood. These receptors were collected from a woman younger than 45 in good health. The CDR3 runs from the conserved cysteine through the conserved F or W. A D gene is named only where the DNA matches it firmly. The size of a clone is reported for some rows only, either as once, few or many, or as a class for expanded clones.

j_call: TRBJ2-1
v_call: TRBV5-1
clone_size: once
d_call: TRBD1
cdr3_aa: CASPPGQGQYNEQFF
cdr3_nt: TGCGCCAGCCCACCGGGACAGGGGCAATACAATGAGCAGTTCTTC

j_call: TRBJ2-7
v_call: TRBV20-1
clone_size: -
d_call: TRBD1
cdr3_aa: CSAPDREEQYF
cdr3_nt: TGCAGTGCCCCTGACAGGGAGGAGCAGTACTTC

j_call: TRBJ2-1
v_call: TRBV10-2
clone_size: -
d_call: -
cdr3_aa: CASSGVRGEQFF
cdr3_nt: TGCGCCAGCAGTGGGGTTCGCGGTGAGCAGTTCTTC

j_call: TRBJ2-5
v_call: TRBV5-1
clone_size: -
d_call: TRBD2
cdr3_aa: CASSLASGREETQYF
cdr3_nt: TGCGCCAGCAGCTTGGCCAGCGGGAGGGAAGAGACCCAGTACTTC

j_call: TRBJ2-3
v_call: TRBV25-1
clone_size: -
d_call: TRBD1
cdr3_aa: CASSGRTGGAPDTQYF
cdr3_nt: TGTGCCAGCAGTGGAAGGACAGGGGGCGCACCAGATACGCAGTATTTT

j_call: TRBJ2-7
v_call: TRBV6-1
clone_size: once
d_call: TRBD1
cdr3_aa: CASIGTGTYEQYF
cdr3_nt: TGTGCCAGCATAGGGACAGGAACCTACGAGCAGTACTTC

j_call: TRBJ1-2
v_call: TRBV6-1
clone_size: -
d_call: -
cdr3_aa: CASNPAGRSNYGYTF
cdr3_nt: TGTGCCAGCAACCCCGCGGGGCGATCCAACTATGGCTACACCTTC

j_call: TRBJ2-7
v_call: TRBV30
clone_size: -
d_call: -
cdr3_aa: CAWSVHRYEQYF
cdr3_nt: TGTGCCTGGAGTGTACACCGTTACGAGCAGTACTTC

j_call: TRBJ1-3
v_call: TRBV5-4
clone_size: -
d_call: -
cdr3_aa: CASSLKQVGRSGNTIYF
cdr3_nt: TGTGCCAGCAGCTTGAAGCAAGTTGGCCGGTCTGGAAACACCATATATTTT

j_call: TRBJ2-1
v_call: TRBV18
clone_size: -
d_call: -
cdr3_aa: CASSPVASTSYNEQFF
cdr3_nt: TGTGCCAGCTCACCAGTGGCTTCTACCTCCTACAATGAGCAGTTCTTC

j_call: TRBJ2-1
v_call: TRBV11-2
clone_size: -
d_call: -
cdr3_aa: CASSLDPRPSSYNEQFF
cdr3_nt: TGTGCCAGCAGCTTAGATCCCCGCCCGAGCTCCTACAATGAGCAGTTCTTC

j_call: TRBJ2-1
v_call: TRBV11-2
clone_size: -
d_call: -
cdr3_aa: CASSPYDNEQFF
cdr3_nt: TGTGCCAGCAGCCCCTACGACAATGAGCAGTTCTTC

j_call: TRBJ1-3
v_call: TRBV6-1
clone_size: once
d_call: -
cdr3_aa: CASSEFGSGNTIYF
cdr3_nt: TGTGCCAGCAGTGAATTCGGGTCTGGAAACACCATATATTTT

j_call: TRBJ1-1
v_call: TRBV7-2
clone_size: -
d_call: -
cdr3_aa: CASSLGQENTEAFF
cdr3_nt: TGTGCCAGCAGCTTAGGACAGGAGAACACTGAAGCTTTCTTT

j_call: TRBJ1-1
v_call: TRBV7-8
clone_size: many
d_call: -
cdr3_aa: CASSFRGGLNTEAFF
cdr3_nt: TGTGCCAGCAGCTTCAGGGGAGGCTTGAACACTGAAGCTTTCTTT

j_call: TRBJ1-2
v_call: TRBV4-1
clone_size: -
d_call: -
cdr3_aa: CASSQEGWGEVGYTF
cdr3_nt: TGCGCCAGCAGCCAAGAGGGGTGGGGTGAGGTGGGCTACACCTTC

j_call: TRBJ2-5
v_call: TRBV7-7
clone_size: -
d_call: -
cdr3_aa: CASSLGQGETQYF
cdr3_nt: TGTGCCAGCAGCTTAGGGCAGGGGGAGACCCAGTACTTC

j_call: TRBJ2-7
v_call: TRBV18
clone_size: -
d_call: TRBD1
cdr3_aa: CASSAGQGREEEQYF
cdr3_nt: TGTGCCAGCTCAGCCGGACAGGGGCGCGAGGAAGAGCAGTACTTC

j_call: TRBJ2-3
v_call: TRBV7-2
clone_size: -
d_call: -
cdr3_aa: CASSGRGGTQYF
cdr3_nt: TGTGCCAGCAGCGGCCGGGGCGGAACGCAGTATTTT

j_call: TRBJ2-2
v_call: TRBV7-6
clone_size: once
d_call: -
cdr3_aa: CASSPISGTPTGELFF
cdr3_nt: TGTGCCAGCAGCCCCATCTCCGGGACCCCCACCGGGGAGCTGTTTTTT

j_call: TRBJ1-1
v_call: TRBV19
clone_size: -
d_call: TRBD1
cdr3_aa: CASSRGQGGTEAFF
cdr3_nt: TGTGCCAGTAGTAGGGGACAGGGGGGCACTGAAGCTTTCTTT

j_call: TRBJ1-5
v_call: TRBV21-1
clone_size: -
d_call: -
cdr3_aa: CASRTGGNQPQHF
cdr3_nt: TGTGCCAGCAGGACAGGGGGAAATCAGCCCCAGCATTTT

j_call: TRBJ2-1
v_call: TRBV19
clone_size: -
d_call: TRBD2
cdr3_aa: CASRRTSGRTYNEQFF
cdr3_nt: TGTGCCAGTAGGCGGACTAGCGGGAGGACCTACAATGAGCAGTTCTTC

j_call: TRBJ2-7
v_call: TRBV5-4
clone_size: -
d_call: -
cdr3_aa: CASSLSLAFPYEQYF
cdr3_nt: TGTGCCAGCAGCTTGAGTCTAGCGTTTCCCTACGAGCAGTACTTC

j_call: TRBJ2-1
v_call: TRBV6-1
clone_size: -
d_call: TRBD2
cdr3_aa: CASRRAGSSYNEQFF
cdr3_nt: TGTGCCAGCAGACGAGCGGGAAGCTCCTACAATGAGCAGTTCTTC

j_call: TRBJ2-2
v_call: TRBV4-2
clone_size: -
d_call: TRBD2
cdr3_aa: CASSQESREAGNTGELFF
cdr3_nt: TGTGCCAGCAGCCAAGAATCCCGGGAGGCGGGGAACACCGGGGAGCTGTTTTTT

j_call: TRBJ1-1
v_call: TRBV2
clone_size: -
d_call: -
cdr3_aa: CASRADGNTEAFF
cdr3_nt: TGTGCCAGCAGGGCCGACGGGAACACTGAAGCTTTCTTT

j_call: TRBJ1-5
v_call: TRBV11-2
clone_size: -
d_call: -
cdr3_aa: CASSRQRDQPQHF
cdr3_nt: TGTGCCAGCAGCCGGCAAAGGGATCAGCCCCAGCATTTT

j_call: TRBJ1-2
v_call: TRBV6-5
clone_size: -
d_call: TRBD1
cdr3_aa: CASSTGVDYGYTF
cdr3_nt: TGTGCCAGCAGTACAGGGGTCGACTATGGCTACACCTTC

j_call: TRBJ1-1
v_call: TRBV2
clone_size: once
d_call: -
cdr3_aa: CASRPDRLNTEAFF
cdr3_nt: TGTGCCAGCAGACCGGACAGATTGAACACTGAAGCTTTCTTT

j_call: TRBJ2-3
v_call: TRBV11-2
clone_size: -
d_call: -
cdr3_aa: CASSFTVSSSTDTQYF
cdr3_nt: TGTGCCAGCAGCTTTACTGTGAGCTCTAGCACAGATACGCAGTATTTT

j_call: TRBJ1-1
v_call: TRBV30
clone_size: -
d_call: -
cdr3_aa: CAWTGGEGTEAFF
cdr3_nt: TGTGCCTGGACGGGGGGGGAGGGCACTGAAGCTTTCTTT

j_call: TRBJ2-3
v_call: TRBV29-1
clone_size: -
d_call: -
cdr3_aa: CSAPIPSPTDTQYF
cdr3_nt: TGCAGCGCCCCAATTCCCAGCCCCACAGATACGCAGTATTTT

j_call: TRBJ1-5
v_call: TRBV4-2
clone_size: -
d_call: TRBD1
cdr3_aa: CASSQITGEGNQPQHF
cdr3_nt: TGTGCCAGCAGCCAAATAACAGGGGAAGGCAATCAGCCCCAGCATTTT

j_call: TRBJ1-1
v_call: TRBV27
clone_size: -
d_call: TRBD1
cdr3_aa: CASRQGQGITEAFF
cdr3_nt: TGTGCCAGCAGGCAGGGACAGGGAATCACTGAAGCTTTCTTT

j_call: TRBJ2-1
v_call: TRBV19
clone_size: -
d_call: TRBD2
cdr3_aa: CASIALAGGTEQFF
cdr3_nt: TGTGCCAGTATCGCACTAGCGGGAGGTACTGAGCAGTTCTTC

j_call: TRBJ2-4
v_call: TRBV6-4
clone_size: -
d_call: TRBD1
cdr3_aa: CASSDIDRVRAKNIQYF
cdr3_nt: TGTGCCAGCAGTGACATCGACAGGGTGAGGGCCAAAAACATTCAGTACTTC

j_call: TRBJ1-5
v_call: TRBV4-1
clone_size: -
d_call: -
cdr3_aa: CASRPGESNQPQHF
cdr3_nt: TGCGCCAGCAGACCTGGGGAGAGCAATCAGCCCCAGCATTTT

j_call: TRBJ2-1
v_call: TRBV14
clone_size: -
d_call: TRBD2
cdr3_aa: CASSLGLAGESFF
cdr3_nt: TGTGCCAGCAGCCTCGGACTAGCGGGAGAGTCTTTCTTC

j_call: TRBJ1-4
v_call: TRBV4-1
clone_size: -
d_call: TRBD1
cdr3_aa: CASSQVGQNNEKLFF
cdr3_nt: TGCGCCAGCAGCCAAGTGGGACAGAATAATGAAAAACTGTTTTTT

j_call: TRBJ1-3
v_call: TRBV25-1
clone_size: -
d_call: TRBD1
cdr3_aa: CASRDRGAGNTIYF
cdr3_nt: TGTGCCAGCAGGGACAGGGGCGCTGGAAACACCATATATTTT

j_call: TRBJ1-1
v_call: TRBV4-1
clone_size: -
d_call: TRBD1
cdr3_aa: CASSQESRGLGKDTEAFF
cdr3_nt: TGCGCCAGCAGCCAAGAGTCCAGGGGGCTGGGAAAAGACACTGAAGCTTTCTTT

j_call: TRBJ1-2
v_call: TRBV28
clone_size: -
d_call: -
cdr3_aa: CASSSSGGRDGYTF
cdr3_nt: TGTGCCAGCAGTTCGTCCGGGGGGCGTGATGGCTACACCTTC

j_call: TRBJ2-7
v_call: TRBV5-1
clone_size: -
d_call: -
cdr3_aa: CASSPGRRTYEQYF
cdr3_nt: TGCGCCAGCAGCCCGGGACGGAGGACCTACGAGCAGTACTTC

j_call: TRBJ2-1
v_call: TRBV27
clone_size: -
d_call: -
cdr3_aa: CASRGLSSYNEQFF
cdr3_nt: TGTGCCAGCAGGGGACTGAGCTCCTACAATGAGCAGTTCTTC

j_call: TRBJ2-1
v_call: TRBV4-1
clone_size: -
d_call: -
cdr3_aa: CASSLLGLSYNEQFF
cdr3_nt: TGCGCCAGCAGCCTCTTGGGACTTTCCTACAATGAGCAGTTCTTC

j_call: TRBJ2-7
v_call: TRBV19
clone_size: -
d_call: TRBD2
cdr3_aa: CATSQLAAGVDEQYF
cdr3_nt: TGTGCCACCTCCCAACTAGCGGCGGGCGTCGACGAGCAGTACTTC

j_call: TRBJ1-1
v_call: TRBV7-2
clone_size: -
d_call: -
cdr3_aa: CASSFLRGWTEAFF
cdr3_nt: TGTGCCAGCAGCTTCCTGCGGGGTTGGACTGAAGCTTTCTTT

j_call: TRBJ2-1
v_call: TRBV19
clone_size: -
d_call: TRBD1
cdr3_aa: CASIGRQGIHEQFF
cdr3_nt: TGTGCCAGTATAGGGAGACAGGGCATCCATGAGCAGTTCTTC

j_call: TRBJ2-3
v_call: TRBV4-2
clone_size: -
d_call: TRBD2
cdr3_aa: CASSPGLAGGPGTDTQYF
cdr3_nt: TGTGCCAGCAGCCCGGGACTAGCGGGAGGGCCCGGCACAGATACGCAGTATTTT

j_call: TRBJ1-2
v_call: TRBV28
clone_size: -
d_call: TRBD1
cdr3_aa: CASSFRQGVVGGYTF
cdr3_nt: TGTGCCAGCAGTTTTCGACAGGGGGTAGTTGGTGGCTACACCTTC

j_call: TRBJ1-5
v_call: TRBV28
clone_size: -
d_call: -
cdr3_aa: CASAQGSPNQPQHF
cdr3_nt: TGTGCCAGCGCCCAGGGGTCACCGAATCAGCCCCAGCATTTT

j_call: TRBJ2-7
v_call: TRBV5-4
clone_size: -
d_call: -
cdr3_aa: CASSPGSGQVGQYF
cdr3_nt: TGTGCCAGCAGCCCCGGGAGCGGTCAGGTAGGGCAGTACTTC

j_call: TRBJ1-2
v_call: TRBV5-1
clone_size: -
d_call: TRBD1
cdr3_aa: CASSPGTGTLGYTF
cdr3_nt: TGCGCCAGCAGCCCGGGGACAGGGACTTTAGGCTACACCTTC